The 24 T cell receptor beta chains reported below all come from one sample, sequenced in a study of vaccination and CD4 T cells after COVID-19. The study sequenced cultured CD4+ T cell DNA using the Oncomine TCR Beta short-read assay. TCRdb itself ran the PCR reads through MiXCR, one entry per CDR3 protein. The sample holds 24,000 or so distinct CDR3 sequences, around three fifths seen once. Treatment given: approximately 11-day PBMC culture with coronavirus spike peptide pools or control peptides (ViraFEST assay). These receptors are not linked to any known antigen. The specimen sequenced was CD4+ T cells from blood, cultured in vitro. Receptors were obtained from a human donor who had recovered from COVID-19.

The rearrangement uses TRBV19 and TRBJ1-2; D uncertain. CDR1 and CDR2 (germline): LNHDA, SQIVND (reference sequence). V lost 5 bases and J 2 bases, leaving 3 bases between the germline ends. The CDR3 sequence is 11 residues long. Here the CDR3 reads CASSLNYGYTF. CDR3 coding DNA: TGTGCCAGTAGTTTGAACTATGGCTACACCTTC.

This clonotype was seen a handful of times. The chain uses TRBV19 and TRBJ1-1; D is unclear. The CDR3 sequence is 13 residues long. CDR1 is LNHDA, CDR2 SQIVND, per germline (reference sequence). Trimming removed 9 bases at V and 5 bases at J, with 16 bases between. The DNA of the CDR3 is TGTGCCAGCCGTATGAGGTCCGTAACTGAAGCTTTCTTT. Amino acids: CASRMRSVTEAFF. Drawing the rest from reference TRBV19 and TRBJ1-1, the complete variable domain is DGGITQSPKYLFRKEGQNVTLSCEQNLNHDAMYWYRQDPGQGLRLIYYSQIVNDFQKGDIAEGYSVSREKKESFPLTVTSAQKNPTAFYLCASRMRSVTEAFFGQGTRLTVV.

This clonotype was seen more than once but under ten times. This rearrangement joins TRBV21-1 to TRBJ1-5. TRBV21-1 is described as a pseudogene. The CDR3 consists of 14 residues. The CDR3 here is CASSNRGPNQPQHF. CDR3 bases: TGTGCCAGCAGCAACAGGGGCCCTAATCAGCCCCAGCATTTT.

The gene calls are TRBV6-1 and TRBJ2-7; D may be TRBD2 (5 bases). The germline gives CDR1 MNHNS, CDR2 SASEGT. The CDR3 covers 16 residues. V lost 0 bases to trimming and J lost 4 bases, with 16 bases between them. The CDR3 here is CASSEASANRGYEQYF. As DNA, the CDR3 is TGTGCCAGCAGTGAAGCTTCGGCTAACCGGGGTTACGAGCAGTACTTC.

The chain links TRBV6-5 to TRBJ2-1; a possible D gene is TRBD1 (5 bases). This CDR3 is built from 16 residues. Germline V gives CDR1 MNHEY, CDR2 SVGAGI. Trimming removed 2 bases at V and 2 bases at J, with 13 bases between. The CDR3 loop reads CASSYRWQGPYNEQFF. The DNA for the CDR3 is TGTGCCAGCAGTTACAGGTGGCAGGGCCCCTACAATGAGCAGTTCTTC.

J is TRBJ2-7 and V is TRBV2, with TRBD1 identical over 7 bases. This CDR3 has 11 amino acids. Germline-derived CDR1 and CDR2 are SNHLY and FYNNEI. J lost 4 bases, V lost 6 bases, and 0 bases had no gene match. In nucleotides, the CDR3 is TGTGCCAGCAGACAGGGGTACGAGCAGTACTTC. It translates to CASRQGYEQYF.

This clonotype was observed a handful of times. Here the CDR3 reads CASSYGRHVNTEAFF. As DNA, the CDR3 is TGTGCCAGCAGTTACGGGCGACACGTGAACACTGAAGCTTTCTTT. The V gene is TRBV6-2 or TRBV6-3, the J gene TRBJ1-1; D is undetermined. Germline V gene data show CDR1 as MNHEY and CDR2 as SVGEGT. V was pared by 2 bases and J by 0 bases, with 10 bases between. CDR3 length: 15 amino acids.

This clonotype occurred a few times. The CDR3 region has the DNA TGTGCCAGCAGCGTGGACAGGCAATATGGCTACACCTTC. As protein: CASSVDRQYGYTF. The V call is TRBV6-1, the J call TRBJ1-2; 7 bases are a match to TRBD1. Trimming cost V 6 bases and J 5 bases; bases outside gene matches: 6. Germline V CDR1 and CDR2: MNHNS, SASEGT. This CDR3 region has 13 residues.

This sequence joins TRBV19 and TRBJ1-5, with TRBD1 as a possible D gene (6 bases). Germline CDR1 LNHDA, CDR2 SQIVND (reference sequence). This CDR3 region has 14 residues. V dropped 4 bases and J dropped 5 bases, with 12 bases sitting between them. CDR3 loop: CASSTDRQYQPQHF. CDR3 DNA sequence: TGTGCCAGTAGTACCGACAGGCAATATCAGCCCCAGCATTTT.

This clonotype appeared once. CDR3 in amino acids: CASSTGTARMAGEAFF. The CDR3 region has the DNA TGTGCCAGCAGCACCGGGACGGCGAGAATGGCAGGGGAAGCTTTCTTT. The V and J genes are TRBV7-2 and TRBJ1-1, with D possibly being TRBD1 (5 bases). V was cut by 5 bases and J by 8 bases, with 24 bases left in between. CDR1 SGHTA and CDR2 FQGNSA come from the germline V gene. This CDR3 has 16 amino acids.

This rearrangement joins TRBV6-1 to TRBJ2-6, with no clear D. Trimming removed 5 bases from V and 0 bases from J, with 8 bases in between. The CDR3 spans 15 residues. CDR1 and CDR2 (germline): MNHNS, SASEGT. In DNA form, the CDR3 reads TGTGCCAGCAGTCCCCTGTCCTCTGGGGCCAACGTCCTGACTTTC. Translation gives CASSPLSSGANVLTF.

The chain couples TRBV6-1 to TRBJ1-3; a possible D gene is TRBD1 (6 bases). In germline, CDR1 is MNHNS, CDR2 SASEGT. V was cut by 6 bases and J by 5 bases, with 14 bases left in between. The CDR3 totals 14 residues. The CDR3 region is CASRTPGQRNTIYF. As DNA, the CDR3 is TGTGCCAGCAGAACCCCGGGACAAAGAAACACCATATATTTT.

The chain joins TRBV7-9 to TRBJ2-7, with 7 bases aligning to TRBD2. The CDR3 is made up of 16 amino acids. The V gene's germline CDR1 is SEHNR and CDR2 FQNEAQ (reference sequence). Trimming took 9 bases from V and 3 from J; bases not matched to a gene: 17. The CDR3 DNA reads TGTGCCAGTAGTCCCAGTGGGGGGGTCGGGAACTACGAGCAGTACTTC. It translates to CASSPSGGVGNYEQYF.

V usage is TRBV11-3 and J usage is TRBJ2-2, with D tentatively TRBD2 (7 bases). Germline V gene sequence: CDR1 SGHNT, CDR2 YENEEA. The CDR3 is 15 residues long. Trimming pared 5 bases from V and 7 bases from J, leaving 17 bases between. CDR3 loop: CASSPTRGASGELFF. CDR3 bases: TGTGCCAGCAGCCCGACCCGGGGGGCGAGCGGGGAGCTGTTTTTT.

This clonotype has only a few counts. This chain links TRBV20-1 with TRBJ1-3, with D maybe TRBD1 (6 bases). Germline V gives CDR1 DFQATT, CDR2 SNEGSKA (reference sequence). The ends were cut back, 6 bases at V and 4 bases at J, with 19 bases in the middle. This CDR3 has 15 residues. This CDR3 reads CSARSWGQEGNTIYF. The CDR3 DNA reads TGCAGTGCCAGATCATGGGGGCAGGAAGGAAACACCATATATTTT.

This clonotype appeared a few times. The rearrangement links TRBV19 to TRBJ2-2, with D perhaps given as TRBD1 or TRBD2 (5 bases each). CDR3 length: 16 residues. V lost 3 bases to trimming and J lost 0 bases, with 11 bases between them. Germline CDR1 and CDR2: LNHDA and SQIVND (reference sequence). CDR3 nucleotide sequence: TGTGCCAGTAGTATTCCGGGACGGACGAACACCGGGGAGCTGTTTTTT. Amino acids: CASSIPGRTNTGELFF.

This chain links TRBV11-2 with TRBJ2-7; D ambiguous. This CDR3 is 11 amino acids long. Germline CDR1 and CDR2: SGHAT and FQNNGV. The germline V and J ends were trimmed by 5 bases and 7 bases, with 9 bases remaining between them. The CDR3 spells CASSQDGEQYF. Here the CDR3 DNA reads TGTGCCAGCAGCCAGGACGGTGAGCAGTACTTC.

CDR3 coding DNA: TGTGCCAGCAGGTTGGGACAGGGAGTCTATGGCTACACCTTC. It is translated as CASRLGQGVYGYTF. The chain uses TRBV6-1 and TRBJ1-2, with TRBD1 matching over 9 bases. From germline, CDR1 is MNHNS and CDR2 SASEGT. The CDR3 has 14 amino acids. Trimming at V came to 6 bases and at J to 4 bases, leaving 6 bases not matched to a gene.

This clonotype was detected a few times. The CDR3 DNA reads as TGTGCCGCGTCAGGGGGACTTGGGGATACGCAGTATTTT. This gives the protein CAASGGLGDTQYF. The chain combines TRBV10-3 with TRBJ2-3; maybe TRBD1 (7 bases). Trimming stripped 11 bases from V and 6 bases from J, with 18 bases between. The CDR3 contains 13 residues. Germline assignment: CDR1 ENHRY and CDR2 SYGVKD.

The chain recombines TRBV28 with TRBJ2-3; TRBD2 matches at 7 bases. The V gene's germline CDR1 is MDHEN and CDR2 SYDVKM. Trimming took 5 bases from V and 0 from J; bases not matched to a gene: 5. The length of the CDR3 is 15 residues. For the CDR3, the DNA is TGTGCCAGCAGTCCGGGGGGAGTTAGCACAGATACGCAGTATTTT. Translation gives CASSPGGVSTDTQYF.

Only a few counts were recorded for this clonotype. The V gene is TRBV10-3, the J gene TRBJ2-5; D is unresolved. V was trimmed by 3 bases and J by 2 bases, leaving 13 bases between them. This CDR3 has 15 amino acids. Germline CDR1 reads ENHRY; CDR2 reads SYGVKD. CDR3 DNA sequence: TGTGCCATCAGTGATCAGGCAGAAGCTCAAGAGACCCAGTACTTC. Translating it yields CAISDQAEAQETQYF.

This clonotype was observed a few times. The V gene is TRBV20-1, the J gene TRBJ1-6, with D perhaps TRBD1 (6 bases). The CDR3 is 12 amino acids. V lost 0 bases, J lost 13 bases, and 10 bases lay in between. Germline-derived CDR1 and CDR2 are DFQATT and SNEGSKA (reference sequence). For the CDR3, the DNA is TGCAGTGCTAGAGAGCAGGGGATGCCCCTCCACTTT. It specifies CSAREQGMPLHF.

The chain is built from TRBV20-1 and TRBJ1-3, with unresolved D. Germline-derived CDR1 and CDR2 are DFQATT and SNEGSKA (reference sequence). V lost 0 bases and J 0 bases, leaving 9 bases between the germline ends. This CDR3 is 15 amino acids long. CDR3 in amino acids: CSARDPGSSGNTIYF. CDR3 nucleotides: TGCAGTGCTAGAGATCCCGGGTCCTCTGGAAACACCATATATTTT.

The gene calls are TRBV6-1 and TRBJ1-6; D not resolved. With 7 bases removed from V and 3 bases from J, the gap between germline ends came to 13 bases. CDR1 is MNHNS and CDR2 is SASEGT in the germline V gene. The CDR3 has 15 residues. CDR3 in DNA: TGTGCCAGCAACCCGGCCGGAATCTATAATTCACCCCTCCACTTT. Translation: CASNPAGIYNSPLHF.